This T cell receptor (beta chain) was obtained from a study of T cell responses to AZD1222 COVID-19 vaccine. General study points: A mostly white British donor set with more females was recruited, and clonal diversity was possibly underestimated. Receipt of two AZD1222 doses was followed by a rise in Spike-specific TCR breadth and depth.

Notes on this clone: The antigen is unknown.

Method: immunoSEQ multiplex PCR; TCRdb's copy keeps in-frame clones and lacks some. The repertoire holds approximately 98,000 clones, approximately 89% seen once, with around 3.3% in the top ten. Deletions cut 4 bases from V and 2 bases from J, with 12 bases between. Germline V gene lookup returns CDR1 SGDLS and CDR2 YYNGEE. The CDR3 sequence is 14 residues long. Sequenced here: peripheral blood, sampled on day 0 of MenACWY control vaccination. The chain links TRBV9 to TRBJ2-5; D possibly corresponds to TRBD2 (5 bases). This receptor was taken from an adult in good health. The CDR3 sequence: CASSPRGSQETQYF. The CDR3 nucleotides are TGTGCCAGCAGCCCTCGAGGGTCTCAAGAGACCCAGTACTTC.